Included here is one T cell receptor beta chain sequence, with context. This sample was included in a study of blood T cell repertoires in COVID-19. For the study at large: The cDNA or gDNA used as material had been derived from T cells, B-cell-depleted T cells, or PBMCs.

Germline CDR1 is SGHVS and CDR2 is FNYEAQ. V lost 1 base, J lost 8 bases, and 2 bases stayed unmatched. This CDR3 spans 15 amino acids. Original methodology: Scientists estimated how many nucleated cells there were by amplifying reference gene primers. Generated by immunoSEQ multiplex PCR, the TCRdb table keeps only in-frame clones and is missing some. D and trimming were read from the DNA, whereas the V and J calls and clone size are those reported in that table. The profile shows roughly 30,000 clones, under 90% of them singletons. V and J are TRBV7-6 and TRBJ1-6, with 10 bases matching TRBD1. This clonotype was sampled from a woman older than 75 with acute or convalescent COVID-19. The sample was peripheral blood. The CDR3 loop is CASSLGGQGYSPLHF. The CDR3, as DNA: TGTGCCAGCAGCTTAGGGGGACAGGGGTATTCACCCCTCCACTTT.